Listed here are 18 T cell receptor beta chains from one sample, sequenced in a study of T-cell reconstitution after alpha-beta-depleted transplantation in children. It was with unique molecular identifiers that the TCRbeta library was prepared. A single record per CDR3 protein comes from TCRdb applying MiXCR to the PCR reads. Found here are approximately 490,000 distinct CDR3 sequences, about 12% of them singletons; the top ten hold about 5.4%. Here the sequenced sample was PBMCs from the stem cell graft donor, taken from the stem cell graft. The source is a human donor who donated a stem cell graft to a child with combined immunodeficiency.

This chain connects TRBV29-1 to TRBJ2-1, with TRBD2 matching 9 bases. With V trimmed by 4 bases and J by 8 bases, 18 bases remained unmatched. The germline CDR1 and CDR2 sequences are SQVTM and ANQGSEA. The CDR3 totals 17 residues. The CDR3 protein is CSVAINPGAGGSHEQFF. The CDR3, as DNA: TGCAGCGTTGCAATAAACCCCGGGGCGGGAGGGAGCCATGAGCAGTTCTTC.

This clonotype was found a few times. V and J are TRBV3-1 and TRBJ2-7; TRBD2 matches 8 bases. CDR3 length: 16 residues. The V and J ends lost 1 base and 2 bases, in that order; junction bases with no gene match: 7. Germline CDR1 is LGHDT and CDR2 is YNNKEL (reference sequence). The CDR3 sequence: CASSQGGLSGAYEQYF. The CDR3 bases are TGTGCCAGCAGCCAAGGGGGTCTTAGCGGGGCCTACGAGCAGTACTTC.

The chain employs TRBV18 and TRBJ2-1; D perhaps matches TRBD1 (6 bases). The length of the CDR3 is 15 residues. V shed 0 bases and J shed 6 bases, with 12 bases lying between them. The V gene's germline CDR1 is KGHSH and CDR2 LQKENI. CDR3 amino acids: CASSPPIGGPNEQFF. The CDR3 DNA reads TGTGCCAGCTCACCACCGATTGGGGGCCCCAATGAGCAGTTCTTC.

This clonotype occurred a few times. The chain joins TRBV6-5 to TRBJ2-3; possible D gene TRBD1, 6 bases. Germline loops: CDR1 MNHEY, CDR2 SVGAGI. The CDR3 totals 15 residues. Trimming left V 4 bases short and J 5 bases short, with 16 bases between. CDR3 in amino acids: CASSSHRALGDTQYF. In DNA, the CDR3 is TGTGCCAGCAGTTCCCACAGGGCTTTGGGAGATACGCAGTATTTT.

This clonotype showed up just a few times. The V and J genes are TRBV29-1 and TRBJ2-7, with a weak D call TRBD2 (5 bases). Deletions cut 4 bases from V and 2 bases from J, with 12 bases between. CDR1 is SQVTM and CDR2 is ANQGSEA in the germline V gene. The CDR3 runs 13 residues. The CDR3 DNA follows: TGCAGCGTTGTCGTCCGGGATACCTACGAGCAGTACTTC. Protein product: CSVVVRDTYEQYF.

This clonotype was observed a handful of times. The V call is TRBV11-3, the J call TRBJ2-3; maybe TRBD2 (6 bases). Trimming left V 5 bases short and J 5 bases short, with 17 bases between. Germline CDR1 and CDR2: SGHNT and YENEEA. The CDR3 loop spans 15 amino acids. The DNA for the CDR3 is TGTGCCAGCAGCCTAGGACGGATCGGGGGAGATACGCAGTATTTT. As protein: CASSLGRIGGDTQYF.

This clonotype showed up just a few times. This rearrangement joins TRBV29-1 to TRBJ2-2; no reliable D call. Germline V CDR1 and CDR2: SQVTM, ANQGSEA. V was trimmed by 3 bases and J by 2 bases, leaving 4 bases between them. The CDR3 sequence is 12 residues long. For the CDR3, the DNA is TGCAGCGTTGACTATAACACCGGGGAGCTGTTTTTT. Protein product: CSVDYNTGELFF.

The rearrangement links TRBV5-4 to TRBJ1-1; D is uncertain. Germline CDR1 SGHNT, CDR2 YYREEE (reference sequence). Trimming removed 0 bases at V and 1 base at J, with 7 bases between. This CDR3 region has 14 residues. This CDR3 reads CASSLERRNTEAFF. The CDR3 DNA is TGTGCCAGCAGCTTGGAACGGCGGAACACTGAAGCTTTCTTT.

This chain joins TRBV11-2 and TRBJ2-4; possibly TRBD1 or TRBD2 for D (5 bases each). Germline CDR1 and CDR2: SGHAT and FQNNGV. The CDR3 sequence is 19 residues long. Trimming stripped 0 bases from V and 0 bases from J, with 18 bases between. CDR3 in amino acids: CASSLEASGDAIAKNIQYF. The CDR3 region has the DNA TGTGCCAGCAGCTTAGAGGCCAGTGGGGACGCTATAGCCAAAAACATTCAGTACTTC.

The chain recombines TRBV5-1 with TRBJ1-2; 7 positions agree with TRBD1. V lost 3 bases to trimming and J lost 7 bases; unmatched junction nucleotides: 9. The germline V gene has CDR1 SGHRS and CDR2 YFSETQ. This CDR3 contains 14 residues. CDR3 protein: CASSSDREVGGYTF. CDR3 DNA: TGCGCCAGCAGCTCCGACAGGGAAGTCGGTGGCTACACCTTC.

Only a few counts were recorded for this clonotype. The chain recombines TRBV28 with TRBJ1-5; D is unresolved. V lost 8 bases and J 1 base, leaving 15 bases between the germline ends. The CDR3 is made up of 15 amino acids. Germline V gives CDR1 MDHEN, CDR2 SYDVKM. The CDR3 protein is CASRKMGGSNQPQHF. CDR3 coding DNA: TGTGCCAGCCGAAAAATGGGAGGGAGCAATCAGCCCCAGCATTTT.

This chain joins TRBV19 and TRBJ2-2; no definite D call. CDR1 is LNHDA and CDR2 is SQIVND in the germline V gene (reference sequence). The CDR3 runs 13 residues. V shed 3 bases and J shed 6 bases, with 8 bases lying between them. In nucleotides, the CDR3 is TGTGCCAGTAGTATCAACCACGCCGGGGAGCTGTTTTTT. This encodes CASSINHAGELFF.

This clonotype was picked up a small number of times. The chain joins TRBV30 to TRBJ2-7; 11 bases map to TRBD1. Germline V gene lookup returns CDR1 GTSNPN and CDR2 SVGIG (reference sequence). V lost 5 bases, J lost 4 bases, and 7 bases stayed unmatched. The CDR3 consists of 14 residues. In DNA, the CDR3 is TGTGCCTGGCAGTTGGACAGGGGGCAATACGAGCAGTACTTC. Translation: CAWQLDRGQYEQYF.

This rearrangement joins TRBV7-9 to TRBJ2-7, with 7 bases aligning to TRBD1. Germline trimming cut 5 bases from V and 0 bases from J; bases unmatched to any gene: 7. CDR3 length equals 15 residues. CDR1 SEHNR and CDR2 FQNEAQ come from the germline V gene (reference sequence). CDR3 sequence: CASSKDRVYSYEQYF. DNA of the CDR3: TGTGCCAGCAGCAAAGACAGGGTGTACTCCTACGAGCAGTACTTC.

The chain couples TRBV5-5 to TRBJ2-6; possibly TRBD1 for D (5 bases). Deletions cut 6 bases from V and 0 bases from J, with 19 bases between. Germline V gene sequence: CDR1 SGHKS, CDR2 YYEKEE (reference sequence). The CDR3 runs 18 residues. This chain's CDR3 is CASTLGAGWPSGANVLTF. CDR3 DNA: TGTGCCAGCACCCTTGGGGCAGGCTGGCCCTCTGGGGCCAACGTCCTGACTTTC.

Details on this clonotype: A read error may explain this, as a much larger clone is one base away. V usage is TRBV24-1 and J usage is TRBJ1-2; 7 nucleotides agree with TRBD1. This CDR3 has 13 residues. Germline V CDR1 and CDR2: KGHDR, SFDVKD. The CDR3 reads CAISGGQAYGYTF. CDR3 nucleotides: TGTGCCATCAGTGGAGGACAGGCCTATGGCTACACCTTC.

The chain joins TRBV9 to TRBJ2-7; no firm D call. Deletions cut 2 bases from V and 4 bases from J, with 10 bases between. This CDR3 has 13 residues. CDR1 and CDR2 from the germline V gene are SGDLS and YYNGEE. CDR3 protein: CASSVDISYEQYF. The CDR3 DNA reads as TGTGCCAGCAGCGTCGACATTAGTTACGAGCAGTACTTC.

This clonotype has a count of ten or more. The chain recombines TRBV20-1 with TRBJ1-2; D is ambiguous. Germline CDR1 DFQATT, CDR2 SNEGSKA (reference sequence). CDR3 size: 11 residues. Between the trimmed V and J ends, which lost 3 bases and 2 bases, there was a span of 4 bases. The CDR3 coding sequence is TGCAGTGCTAGTGACAACTATGGCTACACCTTC. It is translated as CSASDNYGYTF.